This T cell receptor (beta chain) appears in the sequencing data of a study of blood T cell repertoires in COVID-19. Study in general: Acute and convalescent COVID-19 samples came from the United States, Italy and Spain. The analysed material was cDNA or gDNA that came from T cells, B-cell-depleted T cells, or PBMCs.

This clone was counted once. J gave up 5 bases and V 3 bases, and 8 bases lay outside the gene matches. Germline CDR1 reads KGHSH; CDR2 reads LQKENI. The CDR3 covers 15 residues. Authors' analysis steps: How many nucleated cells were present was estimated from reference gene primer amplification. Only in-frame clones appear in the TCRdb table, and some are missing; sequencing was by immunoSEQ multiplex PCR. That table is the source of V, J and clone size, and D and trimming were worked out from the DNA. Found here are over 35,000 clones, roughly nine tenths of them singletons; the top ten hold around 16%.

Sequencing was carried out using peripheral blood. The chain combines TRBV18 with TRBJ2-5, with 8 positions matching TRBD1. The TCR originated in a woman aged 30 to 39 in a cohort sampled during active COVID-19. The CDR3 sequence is CASSPGQGGGETQYF. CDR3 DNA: TGTGCCAGCTCACCCGGACAGGGCGGTGGGGAGACCCAGTACTTC.